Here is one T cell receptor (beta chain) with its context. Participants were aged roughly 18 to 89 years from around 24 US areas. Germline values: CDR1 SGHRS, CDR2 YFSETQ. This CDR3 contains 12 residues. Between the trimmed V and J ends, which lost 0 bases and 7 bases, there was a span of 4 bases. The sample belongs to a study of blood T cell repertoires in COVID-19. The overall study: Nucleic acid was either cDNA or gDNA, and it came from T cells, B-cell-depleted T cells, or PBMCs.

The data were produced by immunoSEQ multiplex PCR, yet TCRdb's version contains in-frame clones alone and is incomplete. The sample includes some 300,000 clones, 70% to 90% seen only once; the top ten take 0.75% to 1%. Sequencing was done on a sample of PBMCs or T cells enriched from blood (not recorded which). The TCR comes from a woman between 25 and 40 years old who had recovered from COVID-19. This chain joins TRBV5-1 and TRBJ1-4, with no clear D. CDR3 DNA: TGCGCCAGCAGCTTGGCGTTTGAAAAACTGTTTTTT. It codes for CASSLAFEKLFF.